One and the same sample provided the 24 T cell receptor beta chains below, sequenced in a study of control samples from healthy donors and cancer patients. Profiling relied on immunoSEQ multiplex PCR, and the TCRdb table lists in-frame clones only, not all of them. Among some 120,000 clones, roughly 87% were seen once, and the ten largest hold around 8.7%. Sequenced: blood. All receptors come from a man aged 35 to 55 in good health.

This clone was observed a handful of times. J is TRBJ1-5 and V is TRBV5-6; no firm D call. This CDR3 comprises 17 residues. Germline V lookup: CDR1 SGHDT, CDR2 YYEEEE. V lost 1 base and J lost 0, with 14 bases in between. The CDR3: CASSLRSARNSNQPQHF. CDR3 sequence (DNA): TGTGCCAGCAGCTTGAGGTCCGCCAGAAATAGCAATCAGCCCCAGCATTTT.

The chain carries TRBV10-3 and TRBJ1-1; tentative D call: TRBD1 (5 bases). CDR1 is ENHRY, CDR2 SYGVKD, per germline. V was trimmed by 4 bases and J by 1 base, leaving 10 bases between them. The CDR3 has 14 amino acids. Written as DNA, the CDR3 is TGTGCCATCAGTGGCGAGGGGAGGAACACTGAAGCTTTCTTT. Translating gives CAISGEGRNTEAFF.

The DNA for the CDR3 is TGTGCCAGCAGTACTCCAGGGGGAAGCTCCTACGAGCAGTACTTC. Translated, it gives CASSTPGGSSYEQYF. V usage is TRBV6-5 and J usage is TRBJ2-7, with 7 bases lining up with TRBD1. Per germline, CDR1 MNHEY and CDR2 SVGAGI. J lost 0 bases, V lost 5 bases, and 7 bases had no gene match. The CDR3 sequence is 15 residues long.

This chain connects TRBV6-1 to TRBJ2-5; 7 bases line up with TRBD2. CDR1 is MNHNS and CDR2 is SASEGT in the germline V gene. The CDR3 contains 15 residues. The trim removed 3 bases at V and 5 bases at J, leaving 9 bases unmatched. Here the CDR3 reads CASSDIVGRVETQYF. In DNA, the CDR3 is TGTGCCAGCAGTGACATTGTTGGGAGGGTTGAGACCCAGTACTTC.

The genes are TRBV14 and TRBJ1-2, with D uncertain. Trimming left V 8 bases short and J 2 bases short, with 18 bases between. This CDR3 has 15 residues. In germline, CDR1 is SGHDN, CDR2 FVKESK. CDR3 residues: CASHNSRDLNYGYTF. CDR3 coding DNA: TGTGCCAGCCATAATTCACGGGATCTGAACTATGGCTACACCTTC.

This chain uses TRBV2 with TRBJ2-5, with 9 bases matching TRBD2. The V segment lost 6 bases and the J segment 4 bases; nucleotides outside the gene matches: 12. The CDR3 runs to 16 residues. Germline values: CDR1 SNHLY, CDR2 FYNNEI. CDR3 DNA sequence: TGTGCCAGCAGCTCCGGGCTAGCGGGGTATGGAGAGACCCAGTACTTC. This translates into CASSSGLAGYGETQYF.

V and J are TRBV25-1 and TRBJ1-3, with D possibly matching TRBD1 (6 bases). V was shortened by 4 bases and J by 1 base, with 11 bases between the two germline ends. The CDR3 runs to 15 residues. Germline V lookup: CDR1 MGHDK, CDR2 SYGVNS. CDR3 residues: CASSAVTGSGNTIYF. DNA for the CDR3: TGTGCCAGCAGTGCGGTAACAGGGTCTGGAAACACCATATATTTT.

This clone was seen only a few times. The V gene is TRBV3-1 (or the pseudogene TRBV3-2), the J gene TRBJ2-5; TRBD2 aligns across 8 bases. The germline V gene encodes CDR1 LGHDT and CDR2 YNNKEL (reference sequence). This CDR3 spans 13 amino acids. The J segment lost 5 bases and the V segment lost 1 base, leaving 0 bases of the junction unmatched. The CDR3 region has the DNA TGTGCCAGCAGCCAAGCGGGGGGGGAGACCCAGTACTTC. Translated: CASSQAGGETQYF.

The J gene is TRBJ2-3, the V gene TRBV18; TRBD2 matches 12 bases. Germline lookup yields CDR1 KGHSH and CDR2 LQKENI. This CDR3 has 21 residues. V dropped 2 bases and J dropped 1; count of bases not matched to a gene: 16. CDR3 in DNA: TGTGCCAGCTCACCATCGTGGGCTAGCGGGGGGGGCCTCCCGGGCACAGATACGCAGTATTTT. It encodes CASSPSWASGGGLPGTDTQYF.

Here the CDR3 DNA reads TGTGCCAGCAGCCCATTCCCCCGGGACAGGGGGCAGGAGACCCAGTACTTC. Its translation: CASSPFPRDRGQETQYF. The rearrangement links TRBV11-3 to TRBJ2-5; 12 bases fit TRBD1. The J segment lost 5 bases and the V segment lost 5 bases, leaving 12 bases of the junction unmatched. The CDR3 is made up of 17 amino acids. In germline, CDR1 is SGHNT, CDR2 YENEEA.

The V and J genes are TRBV7-9 and TRBJ1-6; the D gene is possibly TRBD1 (6 bases). Per germline, CDR1 SEHNR and CDR2 FQNEAQ (reference sequence). The CDR3 totals 14 residues. V lost 1 base, J lost 10 bases, and 11 bases lay in between. In DNA, the CDR3 is TGTGCCAGCAGCTTAGTTTCAGGGGTATCACCCCTCCACTTT. This sequence encodes CASSLVSGVSPLHF.

This clone has only a few counts. V usage is TRBV9 and J usage is TRBJ2-1; D is perhaps TRBD1 (5 bases). CDR3 size: 15 residues. The V gene lost 0 bases and the J gene lost 4 bases, with 11 bases spanning the gap. Germline loops: CDR1 SGDLS, CDR2 YYNGEE. The CDR3 DNA follows: TGTGCCAGCAGCGTAGGCCCCCAGGGTTACAATGAGCAGTTCTTC. Translated: CASSVGPQGYNEQFF.

The V and J genes are TRBV19 and TRBJ1-5; no definite D call. CDR1 is LNHDA, CDR2 SQIVND, per germline (reference sequence). The ends were cut back, 3 bases at V and 6 bases at J, with 6 bases in the middle. The CDR3 runs 12 residues. CDR3 bases: TGTGCCAGTAGTATGCAGGTTCAGCCCCAGCATTTT. Translating it yields CASSMQVQPQHF.

This clone was picked up one time. The V call is TRBV9, the J call TRBJ2-5; D uncertain. The CDR3 has 14 residues. V was shortened by 3 bases and J by 7 bases, with 16 bases between the two germline ends. Germline assignment: CDR1 SGDLS and CDR2 YYNGEE. The CDR3 DNA follows: TGTGCCAGCAGCGCTCAAGGGCTCTTGGGGACCCAGTACTTC. This translates into CASSAQGLLGTQYF.

This CDR3 is CAISSEASNEKLFF. Written as DNA, the CDR3 is TGTGCCATCAGTAGTGAGGCGTCGAATGAAAAACTGTTTTTT. The chain couples TRBV10-3 to TRBJ1-4; D is ambiguous. Trimming shortened V by 5 bases and J by 5 bases, and 12 bases separated the two germline ends. The germline V gene encodes CDR1 ENHRY and CDR2 SYGVKD. The CDR3 spans 14 residues.

The chain recombines TRBV6-2 or TRBV6-3 with TRBJ2-1, with TRBD2 matching over 11 bases. The CDR3 loop spans 15 amino acids. The trim removed 2 bases at V and 8 bases at J, leaving 5 bases unmatched. The germline V gene has CDR1 MNHEY and CDR2 SVGEGT. CDR3 in amino acids: CASSYVAGGGHEQFF. The CDR3 DNA sequence: TGTGCCAGCAGTTACGTAGCGGGGGGGGGCCATGAGCAGTTCTTC.

This clone was detected only once. This chain uses TRBV7-2 with TRBJ2-2; D is perhaps TRBD2 (6 bases). The length of the CDR3 is 18 residues. Between the trimmed V and J ends, which lost 1 base and 0 bases, there was a span of 15 bases. Germline V CDR1 and CDR2: SGHTA, FQGNSA. The CDR3, as DNA: TGTGCCAGCAGCTTAGGTTTCGCCGGGACTCCGAACACCGGGGAGCTGTTTTTT. Translated: CASSLGFAGTPNTGELFF.

The DNA of the CDR3 is TGCACCAGCAGCCCTCACTCTGGAAACACCATATATTTT. It is translated as CTSSPHSGNTIYF. V usage is TRBV1 and J usage is TRBJ1-3. TRBV1 is flagged as a pseudogene. The CDR3 length is 13 residues.

This clone was seen a single time. The V and J genes are TRBV4-1 and TRBJ1-5; 10 bases fit TRBD1. There are 16 residues in the CDR3. Germline V lookup: CDR1 MGHRA, CDR2 YSYEKL. The junction had 2 bases not matched to a gene; V was cut back by 0 bases and J by 3 bases. The CDR3 DNA follows: TGCGCCAGCAGCCAAGAAGGGACAGGGGTCAATCAGCCCCAGCATTTT. Translation: CASSQEGTGVNQPQHF.

This chain links TRBV27 with TRBJ1-6; D not resolved. Trimming took off 3 bases at V and 7 bases at J, with 10 bases between the two ends. This CDR3 contains 14 residues. The V gene's germline CDR1 is MNHEY and CDR2 SMNVEV (reference sequence). The CDR3, as DNA: TGTGCCAGCAGTTTTGTGAGAGAGAATTCACCCCTCCACTTT. Translating it yields CASSFVRENSPLHF.

The V call is TRBV7-2, the J call TRBJ2-2; D may correspond to TRBD1 or TRBD2 (5 bases each). Germline loops: CDR1 SGHTA, CDR2 FQGNSA. The CDR3 runs 15 residues. Deletions cut 4 bases from V and 0 bases from J, with 9 bases between. Written as DNA, the CDR3 is TGTGCCAGCAGCTCCGGGACGTCGAACACCGGGGAGCTGTTTTTT. Residues: CASSSGTSNTGELFF.

This clone has a single count. The chain combines TRBV7-2 with TRBJ2-3; tentatively, D is TRBD1 (6 bases). The CDR3 totals 14 residues. Per germline, CDR1 SGHTA and CDR2 FQGNSA. Deletions cut 2 bases from V and 4 bases from J, with 10 bases between. In nucleotides, the CDR3 is TGTGCCAGCAGCTTACAACAGGGCCCAGATACGCAGTATTTT. It is translated as CASSLQQGPDTQYF. The full variable domain, its missing parts supplied by reference TRBV7-2 and TRBJ2-3, is GAGVSQSPSNKVTEKGKDVELRCDPISGHTALYWYRQSLGQGLEFLIYFQGNSAPDKSGLPSDRFSAERTGGSVSTLTIQRTQQEDSAVYLCASSLQQGPDTQYFGPGTRLTVL.

The V and J genes are TRBV6-5 and TRBJ1-4; TRBD1 matches 8 bases. Germline CDR1 is MNHEY and CDR2 is SVGAGI. The CDR3 sequence is 14 residues long. Trimming removed 10 bases from V and 7 bases from J; junction bases left unmatched: 11. The CDR3 nucleotides read TGTGCCATCCATTCGTCCGGGACAGGTGAAAAACTGTTTTTT. This sequence encodes CAIHSSGTGEKLFF.

J is TRBJ1-2 and V is TRBV29-1; TRBD1 matches 10 bases. V dropped 6 bases and J dropped 5; count of bases not matched to a gene: 9. CDR1 is SQVTM, CDR2 ANQGSEA, per germline. The CDR3 has 14 residues. The CDR3: CSVETTGGWYGYTF. As DNA, the CDR3 is TGCAGCGTAGAGACGACAGGGGGCTGGTATGGCTACACCTTC.